This TCR beta chain is from a study of T cell changes during pregnancy in multiple sclerosis. Produced via immunoSEQ multiplex PCR; TCRdb's table is partial and in-frame only. The table includes about 87,000 clones, about 93% detected once. The CDR3 sequence is 15 residues long. V was pared by 3 bases and J by 2 bases, with 7 bases of the junction left unmatched. The V gene's germline CDR1 is SGHAT and CDR2 FQNNGV. The material was peripheral blood, obtained in the third trimester of pregnancy. The rearrangement joins TRBV11-2 to TRBJ2-7, with 7 positions matching TRBD1. This sequence originates from a female donor in good health, enrolled as a control in a pregnancy study. DNA of the CDR3: TGTGCCAGCAGCTTCGACAGGGTCCTTACCTACGAGCAGTACTTC. It codes for CASSFDRVLTYEQYF.